This passage covers 7 T cell receptor beta chains from one sample sequenced in a study of sequential checkpoint blockade in melanoma. The treatment was: randomized to nivolumab then ipilimumab (arm A) or the reverse (arm B). Method: immunoSEQ multiplex PCR; TCRdb's copy keeps in-frame clones and lacks some. This sample has approximately 1,800 clones; approximately 22% occur once, and the top ten carry 8.5% to 9%. The material sequenced was tumor tissue (inferred from file names), taken from a patient given nivolumab and ipilimumab in sequence. The receptors were sampled from a human donor with melanoma.

This sequence joins TRBV7-4 and TRBJ2-2; unclear D gene. This CDR3 region has 13 residues. V lost 6 bases to trimming and J lost 4 bases, with 9 bases between them. Germline V lookup: CDR1 SGHVT, CDR2 SQSDAQ. The CDR3: CASSPETTGELFF. The CDR3 nucleotides are TGTGCCAGCAGTCCGGAGACCACCGGGGAGCTGTTTTTT.

The chain couples TRBV1 to TRBJ1-2. TRBV1 counts as a pseudogene. CDR3 length: 14 amino acids. The CDR3 spells CASSYQRLDYGYTF. The DNA for the CDR3 is TGCGCCAGCAGCTATCAACGGTTGGACTATGGCTACACCTTC.

The chain uses TRBV19 and TRBJ2-7, with a possible D match to TRBD2 (6 bases). CDR3 length equals 13 residues. Trimming removed 4 bases at V and 2 bases at J, with 9 bases between. CDR1 LNHDA and CDR2 SQIVND come from the germline V gene (reference sequence). CDR3 sequence: CASSRDSTYEQYF. The CDR3 DNA follows: TGTGCCAGTAGTAGGGACTCCACCTACGAGCAGTACTTC.

This clone is medium-sized in the sample. V usage is TRBV11-3 and J usage is TRBJ1-6; possibly TRBD1 for D (5 bases). The CDR3 spans 16 residues. The germline V gene encodes CDR1 SGHNT and CDR2 YENEEA. V was shortened by 5 bases and J by 2 bases, with 13 bases between the two germline ends. CDR3 in amino acids: CASSKPRVPYNSPLHF. The CDR3, as DNA: TGTGCCAGCAGCAAACCCAGGGTACCCTATAATTCACCCCTCCACTTT.

This clone was seen only a few times. V gene TRBV27 combines with J gene TRBJ2-7; TRBD2 is a possible D gene (6 bases). Germline CDR1 MNHEY, CDR2 SMNVEV (reference sequence). CDR3 length: 14 amino acids. V lost 3 bases and J 4 bases, leaving 13 bases between the germline ends. The CDR3 loop is CASSFDRDLYEQYF. The CDR3 DNA is TGTGCCAGCAGTTTCGACCGGGACTTGTACGAGCAGTACTTC.

By its share, this clone is medium-sized (0.01 to 0.1%). The chain is built from TRBV11-3 and TRBJ1-4; tentatively, D is TRBD1 (5 bases). Between the trimmed V and J ends, which lost 7 bases and 5 bases, there was a span of 14 bases. The CDR3 extends over 14 amino acids. Germline V CDR1 and CDR2: SGHNT, YENEEA. CDR3 in amino acids: CASKLDGANEKLFF. CDR3 bases: TGTGCCAGCAAGCTTGACGGGGCGAATGAAAAACTGTTTTTT.

This clone rates as medium-sized. The chain links TRBV6-8 to TRBJ2-2; D possibly corresponds to TRBD1 (5 bases). The V and J ends lost 6 bases and 4 bases respectively, with 12 bases between them. Looked up from germline, CDR1 is MNHGY and CDR2 is SAAAGT. The CDR3 length is 14 residues. The CDR3 loop is CASRRVTATGELFF. The CDR3 nucleotides are TGTGCCAGCAGACGAGTGACAGCCACCGGGGAGCTGTTTTTT.